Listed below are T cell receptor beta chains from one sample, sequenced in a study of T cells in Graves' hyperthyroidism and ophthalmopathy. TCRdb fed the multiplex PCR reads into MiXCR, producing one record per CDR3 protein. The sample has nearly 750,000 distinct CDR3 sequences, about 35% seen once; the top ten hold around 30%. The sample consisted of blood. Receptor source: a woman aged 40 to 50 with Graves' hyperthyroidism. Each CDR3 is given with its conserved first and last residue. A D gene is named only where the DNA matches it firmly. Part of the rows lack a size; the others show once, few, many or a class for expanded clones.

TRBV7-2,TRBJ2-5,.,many,TGTGCCAGCAGCTTAGTCCCGGGGGTAGGGATCCAAGAGACCCAGTACTTC,CASSLVPGVGIQETQYF
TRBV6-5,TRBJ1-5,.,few,TGTGCCAGCAGTTACAGGTTGGTACAGAGAAATCAGCCCCAGCATTTT,CASSYRLVQRNQPQHF
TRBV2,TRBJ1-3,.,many,TGTGCCAGCAGTGTTCAGGGGATGGGCGGAAACACCATATATTTT,CASSVQGMGGNTIYF
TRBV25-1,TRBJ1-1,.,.,TGTGACACCTTCGGGACGGTGAACACTGAAGCTTTCTTT,CDTFGTVNTEAFF
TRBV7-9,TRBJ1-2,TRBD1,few,TGTGCCAGCAGCTTAGAAGGAAGCAGGGGGCGACCCGTTGCTAACTATGGCTACACCTTC,CASSLEGSRGRPVANYGYTF
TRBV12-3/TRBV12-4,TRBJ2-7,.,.,TGTGCCAGCACTCCCCAAGAGGGGATTTACGAGCAGTACTTC,CASTPQEGIYEQYF
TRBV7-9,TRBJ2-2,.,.,TGTGCCGGCAGCTGGGACTTCTCGAACACCGGGAAGCTGTTTTTT,CAGSWDFSNTGKLFF
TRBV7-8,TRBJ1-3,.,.,TGTGCCAGCAGCTTACGGAGACAGACATCTGGAAACACCATATATTTT,CASSLRRQTSGNTIYF
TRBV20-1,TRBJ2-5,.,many,TGCAGTGCTAGGCGAGAGCAAGGGACCCAGTACTTC,CSARREQGTQYF
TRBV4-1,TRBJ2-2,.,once,TGCGCCAGCAGCCAAGATACGCCCCAGGCCGCGATCACCGGGGAGCTGTTTTTT,CASSQDTPQAAITGELFF
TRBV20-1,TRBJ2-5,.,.,TGCAGCGTGCCTCGGACGGGGAATGAGACCCAGTACTTC,CSVPRTGNETQYF
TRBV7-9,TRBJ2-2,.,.,TGTGCCAGCAGCTTGAACAGGGCCACCGGGGAGCCGTTTTTT,CASSLNRATGEPFF
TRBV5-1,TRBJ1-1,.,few,TGCGCCAGCAGCTCGTCTAGGTCCCGGGTGAACACTGAAGCTTTCTTT,CASSSSRSRVNTEAFF
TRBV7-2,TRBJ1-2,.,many,TGTGCCAGCAGCTTAAGACAGCTGAGCTATGGCTACACCTTC,CASSLRQLSYGYTF
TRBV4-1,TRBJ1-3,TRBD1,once,TGCGCCAGCAGCCATGAAGGGGGCTCGAACACCATATATTTT,CASSHEGGSNTIYF
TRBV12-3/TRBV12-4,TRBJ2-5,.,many,TGTGCCAGCAGTCGGAACGGAGAGACCCAGTACTTC,CASSRNGETQYF
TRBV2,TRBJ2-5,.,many,TGTGCCAGCAGTGAAGGTTTTGGGGGGAGGCCGGGGGAGACCCAGTACTTC,CASSEGFGGRPGETQYF
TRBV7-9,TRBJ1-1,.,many,TGTGCCAGCAGACCTGACCCAGGGAACACTGAAGCTTTCTTT,CASRPDPGNTEAFF
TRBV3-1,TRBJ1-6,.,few,TGTGCCAGCAGCCATCCTGGAGCGGGGTCACCCCTCCACTTT,CASSHPGAGSPLHF
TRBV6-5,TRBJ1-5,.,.,TGTGCCAGCAGTCCTCCTAGGTTACAGCCCCAGCATTTT,CASSPPRLQPQHF
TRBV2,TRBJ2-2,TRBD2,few,TGTGCCAACCGGGTCGGGGGGTCGAACACCGGGGAGCTGTTTTTT,CANRVGGSNTGELFF
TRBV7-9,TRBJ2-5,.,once,TGTGCCAGCAGCTTCCAGGGAGGCCAGCCCCAGTACTTC,CASSFQGGQPQYF
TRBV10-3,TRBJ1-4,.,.,TGTGCCACTCAACAGGGTGGAGAAAAACTGTTTTTT,CATQQGGEKLFF
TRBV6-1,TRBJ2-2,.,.,TGTGCCAGCACCATGGGGACCGGGAAGCTGTTTTTT,CASTMGTGKLFF
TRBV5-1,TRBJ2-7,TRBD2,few,TGTGCCAGCAGCTTAGGGTCGGAAGGACTAGCGGGCCGCTCCTACGAGCAGTACTTC,CASSLGSEGLAGRSYEQYF
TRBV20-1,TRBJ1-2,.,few,TGCAGTGCTGAGGTCGGGACCCTAACCTTC,CSAEVGTLTF
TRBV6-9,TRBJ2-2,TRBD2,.,TGTGCCAGCAGTTTTCGGACTAGCCCTTTCAACACCGGGGAGCTGTTTTTT,CASSFRTSPFNTGELFF
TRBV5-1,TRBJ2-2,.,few,TGCGCCAGCAGCTTCTTTCCAGACACCGGGGAGCTGTTTTTT,CASSFFPDTGELFF
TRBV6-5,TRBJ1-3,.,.,TGTGCCACCCGCCGGGGACGGACAAACACCATATATTTT,CATRRGRTNTIYF
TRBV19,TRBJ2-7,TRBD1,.,TGTGCCAGTAGTATAGACTTCGGACAGGGAAGGGAAGAGCAGTACTTC,CASSIDFGQGREEQYF
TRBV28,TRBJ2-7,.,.,TGTGCCAGCAGTTTACTCCTACACGAGCAGTACTTC,CASSLLLHEQYF
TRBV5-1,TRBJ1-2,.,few,TGCGCCAGCAGCTCTTTGGACAGTAACTATGGCTACACCTTC,CASSSLDSNYGYTF
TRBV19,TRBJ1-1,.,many,TGTGCCAGTAGTATAAATGGTATCCAGAACACTGAAGCTTTCTTT,CASSINGIQNTEAFF
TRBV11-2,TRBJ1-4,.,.,TGTGCCAGCAACGATCGGACGGGGGAAAAACTGTTTTTT,CASNDRTGEKLFF
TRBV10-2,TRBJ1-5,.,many,TGCGCCAGCAGGGTATCAGGGGACGGTCAGCCCCAGCATTTT,CASRVSGDGQPQHF
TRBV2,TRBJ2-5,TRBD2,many,TGTGCCAGCAGTGAATTGTTAGCGGGGGGCCAAGAGACCCAGTACTTC,CASSELLAGGQETQYF
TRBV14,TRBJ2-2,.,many,TGTGCCAGCAGCCCAATGGGCAGCGCGAACACCGGGGAGCTGTTTTTT,CASSPMGSANTGELFF
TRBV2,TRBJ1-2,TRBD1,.,TGTGCCACCAGTGAGACAGGGCACCCTGCCTCTGGCTACACCTTC,CATSETGHPASGYTF
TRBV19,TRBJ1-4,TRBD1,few,TGTGCCAGTAGCGCCCTGACAGGGGCCTATAATGAAAAACTGTTTTTT,CASSALTGAYNEKLFF
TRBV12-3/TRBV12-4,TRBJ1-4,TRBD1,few,TGTGCCAGCAGTCCCGACAGGGGGAGGGAAAAACTGTTTTTT,CASSPDRGREKLFF
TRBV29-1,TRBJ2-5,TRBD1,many,TGCAGCGCGGGACAGGGGGGAGGAGAGACCCAGTACTTC,CSAGQGGGETQYF
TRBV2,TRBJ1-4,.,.,TGTGCCAGCAGTGGGAGTGAAAAACTGTTTTTT,CASSGSEKLFF
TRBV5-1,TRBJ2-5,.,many,TGCGCCAGCAGCTTGGCGTTACAGGGTTCGGGAGAGACCCAGTACTTC,CASSLALQGSGETQYF
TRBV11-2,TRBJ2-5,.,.,TGTGCCGGCAGCCCCCAGCCCCGAGGAGAGACCCAGTACTTC,CAGSPQPRGETQYF
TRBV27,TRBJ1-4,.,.,TGTGCCAGCATCGACAGACAGAATGAAAAACTGTTTTTT,CASIDRQNEKLFF
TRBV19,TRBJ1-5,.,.,TGTGCCAGTACCACGATCCTGGGATCGAGGGATAATCAGCCCCAGCATTTT,CASTTILGSRDNQPQHF
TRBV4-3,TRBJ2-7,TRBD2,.,TGCGCCAGCAGCCAAGCCCGGGAGGGGACCTACGAGCAGTACTTC,CASSQAREGTYEQYF
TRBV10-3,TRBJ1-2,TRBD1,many,TGTGCCATCAGTACCGGGACAGGGGTGCATGGCTACACCTTC,CAISTGTGVHGYTF
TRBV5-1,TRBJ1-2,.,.,TGCGCCAGCAGCGAACAGGAGGACTATGGCTACACCTTC,CASSEQEDYGYTF
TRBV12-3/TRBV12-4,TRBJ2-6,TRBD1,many,TGTGCCAGCAGACCATACTGGGACAGGGGGAACTCTGGGGCCAACGTCCTGACTTTC,CASRPYWDRGNSGANVLTF
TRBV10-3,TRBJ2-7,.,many,TGTGCCCAGGGTTACGAGCAGTACTTC,CAQGYEQYF
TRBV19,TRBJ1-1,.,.,TGTGCCACAAAGACAGGGAACACTGAAGCTTTCTTT,CATKTGNTEAFF